This T cell receptor beta chain was documented in a study of blood T cell repertoires in COVID-19. Seattle participants joined during active infection and were tracked over time. This CDR3 has 17 residues. V trimming: 4 bases; J trimming: 4 bases; junction bases outside the gene matches: 12. The V gene's germline CDR1 is LGHDT and CDR2 YNNKEL (reference sequence). Study processing details: Estimation of nucleated cell counts relied on the amplification of reference gene primers. Libraries were prepared by immunoSEQ multiplex PCR; TCRdb keeps only in-frame clonotypes and omits some of them. V, J and clone size derive from that table, while D and trimming were established from the DNA sequence. The sample comprises a few hundred thousand clones, around nine tenths of which are singletons, and over 3.5% rests with the top ten.

The rearrangement links TRBV3-1 (or the pseudogene TRBV3-2) to TRBJ2-7; 11 bases agree with TRBD2. This TCR derives from a woman aged 55 to 70 with COVID-19, enrolled during active disease. Sequencing used peripheral blood. The CDR3 bases are TGTGCCAGCAGCCGCCGCTCGAGGGCTAGCGGGGGGTACGAGCAGTACTTC. It is translated as CASSRRSRASGGYEQYF.